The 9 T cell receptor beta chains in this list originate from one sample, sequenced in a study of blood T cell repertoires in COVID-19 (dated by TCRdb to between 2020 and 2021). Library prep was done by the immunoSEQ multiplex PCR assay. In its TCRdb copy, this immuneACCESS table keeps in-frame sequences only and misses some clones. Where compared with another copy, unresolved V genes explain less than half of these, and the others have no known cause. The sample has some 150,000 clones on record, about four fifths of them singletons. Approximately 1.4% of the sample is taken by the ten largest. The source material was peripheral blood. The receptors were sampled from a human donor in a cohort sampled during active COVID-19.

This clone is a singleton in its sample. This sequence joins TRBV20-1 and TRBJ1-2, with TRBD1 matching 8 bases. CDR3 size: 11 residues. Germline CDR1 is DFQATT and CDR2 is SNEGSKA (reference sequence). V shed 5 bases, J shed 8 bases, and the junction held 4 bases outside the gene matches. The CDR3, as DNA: TGCAGTGCTCACAGGGGGGGAGGCTACACCTTC. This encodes CSAHRGGGYTF.

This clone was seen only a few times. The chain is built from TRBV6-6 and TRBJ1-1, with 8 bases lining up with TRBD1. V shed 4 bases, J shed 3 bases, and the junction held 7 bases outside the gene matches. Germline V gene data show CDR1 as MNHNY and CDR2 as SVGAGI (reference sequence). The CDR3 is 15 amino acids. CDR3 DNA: TGTGCCAGCAGTTTACCAGGGGGCTCGTACACTGAAGCTTTCTTT. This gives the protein CASSLPGGSYTEAFF.

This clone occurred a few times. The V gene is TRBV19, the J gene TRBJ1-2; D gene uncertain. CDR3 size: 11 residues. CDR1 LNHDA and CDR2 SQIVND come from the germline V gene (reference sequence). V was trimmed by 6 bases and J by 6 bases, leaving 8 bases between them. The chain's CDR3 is CASRGGDGYTF. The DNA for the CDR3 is TGTGCCAGTAGGGGAGGTGATGGCTACACCTTC.

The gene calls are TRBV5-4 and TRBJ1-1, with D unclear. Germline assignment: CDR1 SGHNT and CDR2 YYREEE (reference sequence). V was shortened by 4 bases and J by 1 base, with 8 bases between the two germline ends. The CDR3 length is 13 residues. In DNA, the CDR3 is TGTGCCAGCAGCGTGGACTGGAACACTGAAGCTTTCTTT. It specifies CASSVDWNTEAFF.

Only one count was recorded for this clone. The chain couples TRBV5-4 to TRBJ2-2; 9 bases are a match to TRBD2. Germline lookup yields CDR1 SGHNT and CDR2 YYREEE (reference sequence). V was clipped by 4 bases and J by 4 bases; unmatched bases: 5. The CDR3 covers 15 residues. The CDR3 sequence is CASSLLAGPTGELFF. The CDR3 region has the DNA TGTGCCAGCAGCCTTCTAGCGGGGCCCACCGGGGAGCTGTTTTTT.

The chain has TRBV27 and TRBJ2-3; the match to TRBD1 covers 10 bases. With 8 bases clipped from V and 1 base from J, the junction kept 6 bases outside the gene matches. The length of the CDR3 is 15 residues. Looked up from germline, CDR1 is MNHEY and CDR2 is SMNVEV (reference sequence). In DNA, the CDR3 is TGTGCCAGCGGGCGGACAGGGGGGGGCACAGATACGCAGTATTTT. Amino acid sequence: CASGRTGGGTDTQYF.

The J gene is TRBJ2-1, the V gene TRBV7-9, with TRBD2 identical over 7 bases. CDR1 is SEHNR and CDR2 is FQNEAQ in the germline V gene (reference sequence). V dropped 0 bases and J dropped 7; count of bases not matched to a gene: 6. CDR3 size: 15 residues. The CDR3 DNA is TGTGCCAGCAGCTTAGCCGGCGGGAGAAAGAATGAGCAGTTCTTC. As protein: CASSLAGGRKNEQFF.

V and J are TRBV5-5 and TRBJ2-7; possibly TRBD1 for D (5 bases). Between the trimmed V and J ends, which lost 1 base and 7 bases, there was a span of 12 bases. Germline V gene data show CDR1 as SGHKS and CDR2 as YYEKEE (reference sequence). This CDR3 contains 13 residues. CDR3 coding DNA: TGTGCCAGCAGCTTGTCTGGGGCTTGGGAGCAGTACTTC. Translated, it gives CASSLSGAWEQYF.

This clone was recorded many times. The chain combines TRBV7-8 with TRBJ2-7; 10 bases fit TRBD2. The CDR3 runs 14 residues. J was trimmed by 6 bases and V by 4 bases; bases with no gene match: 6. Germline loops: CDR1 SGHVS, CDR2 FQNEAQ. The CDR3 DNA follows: TGTGCCAGCAGCTCGGTAGCGGGAGGTCTCGAGCAGTACTTC. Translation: CASSSVAGGLEQYF.